A selection of T cell receptor beta chains follows, all from one sample in a study of T cells in Graves' hyperthyroidism and ophthalmopathy. A single record per CDR3 protein comes from TCRdb applying MiXCR to the multiplex PCR reads. Of about 380,000 distinct CDR3 sequences listed, approximately 14% are singletons. The sequenced material came from blood. The receptors stem from a woman aged 30 to 39 with Graves' ophthalmopathy. The CDR3 runs from the conserved cysteine through the conserved F or W. A D gene is named only where the DNA matches it firmly. Clone sizes are given selectively: once, few, many, or a class where the clone is expanded.

v_call,clone_size,d_call,j_call,cdr3_aa,cdr3_nt
TRBV4-2,few,NA,TRBJ2-1,CASSQGSNEQFF,TGTGCCAGCAGCCAAGGCTCAAATGAGCAGTTCTTC
TRBV5-5,many,NA,TRBJ2-7,CASSPRDWSSYEQYF,TGTGCCAGCAGCCCCCGAGACTGGAGCTCCTACGAGCAGTACTTC
TRBV7-6,many,TRBD2,TRBJ2-5,CASSVRDYVQETQYF,TGTGCCAGCAGCGTCCGGGACTACGTCCAAGAGACCCAGTACTTC
TRBV30,many,TRBD1,TRBJ2-7,CAWSPPDRVDYGEQYF,TGTGCCTGGAGTCCACCCGACAGGGTCGACTATGGCGAGCAGTACTTC
TRBV20-1,many,NA,TRBJ2-1,CSARVEEVSYNEQFF,TGCAGTGCTAGAGTAGAGGAGGTGTCCTACAATGAGCAGTTCTTC
TRBV20-1,many,TRBD2,TRBJ2-3,CSAPRLAGGMRTDTQYF,TGCAGTGCTCCCAGACTAGCGGGGGGGATGAGGACAGATACGCAGTATTTT
TRBV28,many,NA,TRBJ1-1,CATGGPTEAFF,TGTGCCACCGGGGGGCCGACTGAAGCTTTCTTT
TRBV11-2,NA,NA,TRBJ1-1,CASRAMGPEAFF,TGTGCCAGCAGAGCTATGGGGCCTGAAGCTTTCTTT
TRBV11-2,many,NA,TRBJ2-5,CASSLGRIAQETQYF,TGTGCCAGCAGCTTAGGTCGTATAGCGCAAGAGACCCAGTACTTC
TRBV30,many,NA,TRBJ1-6,CAWTARSGGRSYNSPLHF,TGTGCCTGGACCGCTAGGTCAGGCGGGCGCTCCTATAATTCACCCCTCCACTTT
TRBV5-4,many,NA,TRBJ1-1,CASSSLDSLPSPNTEAFF,TGTGCCAGCAGCTCTCTGGACAGTCTACCTTCACCCAACACTGAAGCTTTCTTT
TRBV15,NA,TRBD1,TRBJ1-5,CATSQTGDQPQHF,TGTGCCACCAGCCAGACAGGGGACCAGCCCCAGCATTTT
TRBV7-9,NA,NA,TRBJ1-2,CASSLGEGVGYTF,TGTGCCAGCAGCTTAGGGGAGGGCGTCGGCTACACCTTC
TRBV11-2,many,NA,TRBJ2-2,CASSPDYTGELFF,TGTGCCAGCAGCCCCGACTACACCGGGGAGCTGTTTTTT